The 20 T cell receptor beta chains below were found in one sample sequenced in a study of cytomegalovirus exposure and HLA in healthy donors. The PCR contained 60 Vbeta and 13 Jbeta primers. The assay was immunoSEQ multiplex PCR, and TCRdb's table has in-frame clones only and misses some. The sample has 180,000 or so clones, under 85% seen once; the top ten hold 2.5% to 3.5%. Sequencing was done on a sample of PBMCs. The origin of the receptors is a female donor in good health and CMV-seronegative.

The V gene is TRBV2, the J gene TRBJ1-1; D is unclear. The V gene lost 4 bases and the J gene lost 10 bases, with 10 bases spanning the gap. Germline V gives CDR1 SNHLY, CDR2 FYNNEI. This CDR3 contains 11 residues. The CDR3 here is CASSVYNPAFF. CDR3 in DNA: TGTGCCAGCAGTGTGTACAATCCAGCTTTCTTT.

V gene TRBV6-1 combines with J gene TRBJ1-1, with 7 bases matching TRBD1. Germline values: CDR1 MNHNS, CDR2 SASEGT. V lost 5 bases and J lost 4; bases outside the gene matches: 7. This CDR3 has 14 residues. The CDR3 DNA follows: TGTGCCAGCAGTAACAGGGGCGGAAGCACTGAAGCTTTCTTT. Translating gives CASSNRGGSTEAFF.

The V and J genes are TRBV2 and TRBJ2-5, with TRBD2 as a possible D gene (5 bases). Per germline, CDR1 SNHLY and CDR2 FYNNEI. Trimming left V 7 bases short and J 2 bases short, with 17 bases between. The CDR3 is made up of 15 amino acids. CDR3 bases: TGTGCCAGCACCCTAAGGGAGCCCCGACAAGAGACCCAGTACTTC. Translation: CASTLREPRQETQYF. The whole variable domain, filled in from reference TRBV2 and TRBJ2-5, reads EPEVTQTPSHQVTQMGQEVILRCVPISNHLYFYWYRQILGQKVEFLVSFYNNEISEKSEIFDDQFSVERPDGSNFTLKIRSTKLEDSAMYFCASTLREPRQETQYFGPGTRLLVL.

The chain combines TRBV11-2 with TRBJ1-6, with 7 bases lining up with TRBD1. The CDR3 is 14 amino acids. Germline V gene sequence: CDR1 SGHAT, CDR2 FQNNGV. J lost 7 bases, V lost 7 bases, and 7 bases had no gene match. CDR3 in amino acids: CASTPGTENSPLHF. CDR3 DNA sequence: TGTGCCAGCACCCCCGGGACAGAAAATTCACCCCTCCACTTT.

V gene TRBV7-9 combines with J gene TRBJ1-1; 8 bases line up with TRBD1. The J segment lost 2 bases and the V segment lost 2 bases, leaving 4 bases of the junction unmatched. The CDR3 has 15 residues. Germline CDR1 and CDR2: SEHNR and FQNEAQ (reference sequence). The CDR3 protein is CASSLRGQGNTEAFF. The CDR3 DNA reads TGTGCCAGCAGCTTACGCGGACAGGGAAACACTGAAGCTTTCTTT.

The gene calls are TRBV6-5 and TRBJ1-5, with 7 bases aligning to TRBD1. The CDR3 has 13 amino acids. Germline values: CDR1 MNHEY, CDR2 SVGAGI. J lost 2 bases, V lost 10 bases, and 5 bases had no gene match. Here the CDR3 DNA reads TGTGCCACAGGGGGATCCGGCAATCAGCCCCAGCATTTT. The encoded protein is CATGGSGNQPQHF.

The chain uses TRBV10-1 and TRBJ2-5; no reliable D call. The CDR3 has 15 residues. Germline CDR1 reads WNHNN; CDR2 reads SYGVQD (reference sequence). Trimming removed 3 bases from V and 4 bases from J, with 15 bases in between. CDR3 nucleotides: TGCGCCAGCAGTGATTTTTATACTGTCCCAGAGACCCAGTACTTC. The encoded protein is CASSDFYTVPETQYF.

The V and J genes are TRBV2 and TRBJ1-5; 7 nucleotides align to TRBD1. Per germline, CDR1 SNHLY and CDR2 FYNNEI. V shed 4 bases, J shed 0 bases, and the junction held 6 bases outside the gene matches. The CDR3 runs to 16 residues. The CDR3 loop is CASSGSTGYSNQPQHF. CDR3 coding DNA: TGTGCCAGCAGTGGGTCGACAGGGTATAGCAATCAGCCCCAGCATTTT.

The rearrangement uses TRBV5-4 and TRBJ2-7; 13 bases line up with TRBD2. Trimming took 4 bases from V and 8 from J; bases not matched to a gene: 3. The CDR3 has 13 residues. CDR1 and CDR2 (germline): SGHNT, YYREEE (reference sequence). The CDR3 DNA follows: TGTGCCAGCAGCCCCGGGACTAGCGGGAAGCAGTACTTC. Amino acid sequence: CASSPGTSGKQYF.

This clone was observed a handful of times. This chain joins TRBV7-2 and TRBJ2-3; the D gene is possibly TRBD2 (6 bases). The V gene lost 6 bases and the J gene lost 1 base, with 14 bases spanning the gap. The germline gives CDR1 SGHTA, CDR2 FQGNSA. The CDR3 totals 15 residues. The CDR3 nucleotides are TGTGCCAGCAGAGTGGAGGGATTTGGCACAGATACGCAGTATTTT. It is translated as CASRVEGFGTDTQYF.

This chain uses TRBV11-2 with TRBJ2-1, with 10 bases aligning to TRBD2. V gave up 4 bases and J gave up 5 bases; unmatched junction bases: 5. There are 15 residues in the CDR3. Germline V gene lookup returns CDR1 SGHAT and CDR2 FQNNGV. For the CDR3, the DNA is TGTGCCAGCAGCTCCCGTAGCGGGAGGAACAATGAGCAGTTCTTC. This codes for CASSSRSGRNNEQFF.

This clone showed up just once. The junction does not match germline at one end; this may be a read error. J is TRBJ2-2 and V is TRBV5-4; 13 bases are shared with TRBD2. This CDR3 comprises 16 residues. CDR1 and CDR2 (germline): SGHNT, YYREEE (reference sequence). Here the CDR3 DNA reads TGTGCCAGCAGCCGAGGGACTAGCGGGAACGCCGGGGAGCTGTTTTTT. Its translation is CASSRGTSGNAGELFF.

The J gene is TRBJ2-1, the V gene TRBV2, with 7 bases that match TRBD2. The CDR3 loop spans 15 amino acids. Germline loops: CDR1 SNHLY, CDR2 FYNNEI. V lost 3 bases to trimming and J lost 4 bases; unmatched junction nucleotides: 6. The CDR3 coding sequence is TGTGCCAGCAGTGAGGGCACTAGCGCGTACAATGAGCAGTTCTTC. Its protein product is CASSEGTSAYNEQFF.

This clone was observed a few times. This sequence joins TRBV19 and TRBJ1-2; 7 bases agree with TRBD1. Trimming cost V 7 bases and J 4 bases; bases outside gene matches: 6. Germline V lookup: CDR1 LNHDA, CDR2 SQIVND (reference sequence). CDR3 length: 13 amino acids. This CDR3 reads CASTVDRSYGYTF. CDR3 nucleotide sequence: TGTGCCAGTACCGTGGACAGGAGCTATGGCTACACCTTC.

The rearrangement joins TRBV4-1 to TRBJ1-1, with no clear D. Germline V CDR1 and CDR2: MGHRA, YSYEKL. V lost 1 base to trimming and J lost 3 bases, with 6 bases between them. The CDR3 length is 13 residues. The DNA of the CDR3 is TGCGCCAGCAGCCAAGTAGTTCACACTGAAGCTTTCTTT. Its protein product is CASSQVVHTEAFF.

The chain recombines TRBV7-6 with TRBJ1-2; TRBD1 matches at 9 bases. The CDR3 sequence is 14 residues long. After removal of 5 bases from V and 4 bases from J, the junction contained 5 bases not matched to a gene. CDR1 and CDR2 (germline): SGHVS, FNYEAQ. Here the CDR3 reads CASSPGQGTYGYTF. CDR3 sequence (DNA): TGTGCCAGCAGCCCGGGACAGGGAACCTATGGCTACACCTTC. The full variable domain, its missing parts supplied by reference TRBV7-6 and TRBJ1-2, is GAGVSQSPRYKVTKRGQDVALRCDPISGHVSLYWYRQALGQGPEFLTYFNYEAQQDKSGLPNDRFSAERPEGSISTLTIQRTEQRDSAMYRCASSPGQGTYGYTFGSGTRLTVV.

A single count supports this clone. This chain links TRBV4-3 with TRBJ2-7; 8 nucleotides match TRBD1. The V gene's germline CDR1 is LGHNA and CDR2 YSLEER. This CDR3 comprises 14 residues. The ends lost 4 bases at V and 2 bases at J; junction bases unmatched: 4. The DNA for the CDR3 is TGCGCCAGCAGCCCGGACAGGGCTGCCTACGAGCAGTACTTC. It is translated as CASSPDRAAYEQYF.

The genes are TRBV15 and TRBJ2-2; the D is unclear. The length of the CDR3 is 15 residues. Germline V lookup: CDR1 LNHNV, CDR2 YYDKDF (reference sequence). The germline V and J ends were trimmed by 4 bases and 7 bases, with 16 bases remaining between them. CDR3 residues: CATSKSYEMVGELFF. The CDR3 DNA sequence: TGTGCCACCAGCAAGTCCTACGAAATGGTCGGGGAGCTGTTTTTT.

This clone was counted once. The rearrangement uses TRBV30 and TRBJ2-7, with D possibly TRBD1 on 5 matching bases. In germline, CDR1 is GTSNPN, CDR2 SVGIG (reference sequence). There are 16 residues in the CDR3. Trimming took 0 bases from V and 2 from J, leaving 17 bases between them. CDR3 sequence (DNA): TGTGCCTGGAGTGTACCACGACAGTGGGGTCCCTACGAGCAGTACTTC. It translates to CAWSVPRQWGPYEQYF.

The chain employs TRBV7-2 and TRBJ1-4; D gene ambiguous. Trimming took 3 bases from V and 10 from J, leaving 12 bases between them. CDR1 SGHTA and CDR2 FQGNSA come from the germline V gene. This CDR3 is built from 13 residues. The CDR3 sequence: CASSFAEGGKLFF. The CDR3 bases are TGTGCCAGCAGCTTTGCCGAGGGAGGAAAACTGTTTTTT.